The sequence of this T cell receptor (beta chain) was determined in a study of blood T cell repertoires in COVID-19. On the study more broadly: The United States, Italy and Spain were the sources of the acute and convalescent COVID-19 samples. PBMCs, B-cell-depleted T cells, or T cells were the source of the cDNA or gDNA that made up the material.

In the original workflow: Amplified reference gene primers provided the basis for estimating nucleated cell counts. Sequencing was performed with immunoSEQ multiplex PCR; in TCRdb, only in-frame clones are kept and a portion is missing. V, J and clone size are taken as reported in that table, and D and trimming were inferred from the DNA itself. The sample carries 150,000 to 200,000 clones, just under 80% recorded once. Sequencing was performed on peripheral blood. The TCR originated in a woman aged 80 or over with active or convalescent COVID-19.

The CDR3 DNA reads as TGTGCCAGCAGTCCGACAGGCGGCTATGGCTACACCTTC. This gives the protein CASSPTGGYGYTF. The V call is TRBV6-4, the J call TRBJ1-2; possibly TRBD1 for D (6 bases). Germline V gives CDR1 MRHNA, CDR2 SNTAGT. This CDR3 has 13 residues. Trimming left V 5 bases short and J 4 bases short, with 11 bases between.